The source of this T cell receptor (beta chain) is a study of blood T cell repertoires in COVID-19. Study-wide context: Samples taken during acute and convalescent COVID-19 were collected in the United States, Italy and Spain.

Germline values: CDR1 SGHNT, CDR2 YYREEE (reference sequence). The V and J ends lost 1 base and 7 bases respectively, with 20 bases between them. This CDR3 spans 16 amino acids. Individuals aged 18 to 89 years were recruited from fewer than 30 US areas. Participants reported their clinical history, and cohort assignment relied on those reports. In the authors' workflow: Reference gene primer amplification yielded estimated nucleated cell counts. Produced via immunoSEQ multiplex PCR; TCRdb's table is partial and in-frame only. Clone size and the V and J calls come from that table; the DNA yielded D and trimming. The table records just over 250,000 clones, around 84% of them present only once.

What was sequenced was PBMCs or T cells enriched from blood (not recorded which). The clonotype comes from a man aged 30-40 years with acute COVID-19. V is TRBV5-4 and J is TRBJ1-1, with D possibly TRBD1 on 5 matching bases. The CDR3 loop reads CASSLLHRGKGLEAFF. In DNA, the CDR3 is TGTGCCAGCAGCTTGTTGCATCGGGGGAAGGGTCTTGAAGCTTTCTTT.